This T cell receptor (beta chain) was captured in a study of T cell responses to AZD1222 COVID-19 vaccine. Whole-study findings and limits: Samples come after the peak T cell response, not at day 14. Just six or seven AZD1222 recipients tested seropositive at baseline. Recipients of two AZD1222 doses showed rising Spike-specific TCR breadth and depth. Unmutated variant regions are reportedly targeted by nearly half of spike-specific TCRs.

A note on this clone: What it binds is unknown.

Sequenced by immunoSEQ multiplex PCR; TCRdb stores in-frame clones only, minus some. The sample yields some 99,000 clones, 88% seen once. Per the germline V gene, CDR1 is MDHEN and CDR2 is SYDVKM. With 6 bases clipped from V and 4 bases from J, the junction kept 11 bases outside the gene matches. There are 15 residues in the CDR3. Specimen: peripheral blood, collected 28 days after the second AZD1222 dose. The origin of this receptor is an adult who received the AZD1222 COVID-19 vaccine. The chain uses TRBV28 and TRBJ1-2; 7 bases match TRBD1. The CDR3 sequence: CASSLRGDSLYGYTF. In DNA form, the CDR3 reads TGTGCCAGCAGCCTACGAGGGGACAGCCTCTATGGCTACACCTTC.